The clone carrying this TCR beta chain was recorded a few times. Its antigen remains unidentified. Unmatched junction bases numbered 10, after V lost 1 base and J lost 8 bases. The CDR3 length is 15 residues. Germline values: CDR1 SEHNR, CDR2 FQNEAQ (reference sequence). Quantitative 5'-RACE was performed with molecular barcodes, and it yielded the TCR beta libraries. From the 5' RACE reads, TCRdb called clonotypes with MiXCR, one entry per CDR3 protein. The data hold under 950,000 distinct CDR3 sequences, with 15% to 20% observed a single time. These data originate in a study of CD8 T cells in ankylosing spondylitis. Study-wide results and caveats: Certain motif variants had earlier been reported in reactive arthritis synovial fluid and blood. A TCR beta motif of several highly homologous variants appeared characteristic of ankylosing spondylitis blood.

V and J are TRBV7-9 and TRBJ1-2, with TRBD1 matching over 7 bases. Material for sequencing was blood, either unsorted or a sorted T cell fraction (not recorded which). The TCR sequence derives from a male donor with ankylosing spondylitis. CDR3 protein: CASSLGGRGYDGYTF. In DNA form, the CDR3 reads TGTGCCAGCAGCTTAGGCGGCAGGGGGTATGACGGCTACACCTTC.